This T cell receptor beta chain was identified in a study of chemoradiotherapy in HPV16-positive cancers. Over chemoradiotherapy, repertoires were sampled more than once. With 3 bases clipped from V and 7 bases from J, the junction kept 2 bases outside the gene matches. The CDR3 covers 12 residues. Per germline, CDR1 SQVTM and CDR2 ANQGSEA. This clone has only a few counts. This table comes from immunoSEQ multiplex PCR, and its TCRdb copy is limited to in-frame clones, with some not included. The table has some 5,000 clones, roughly 82% seen once. The receptor's source is a human donor with HPV-associated anogenital cancer. The V gene is TRBV29-1, the J gene TRBJ1-2, with 10 nucleotides matching TRBD1. The sample consisted of tumor tissue, taken from a patient who underwent chemoradiotherapy. CDR3 sequence (DNA): TGCAGCGTTGATAGACAGGGGGCTGGCTACACCTTC. This sequence encodes CSVDRQGAGYTF.